This T cell receptor (beta chain) was recovered during a study of control samples from healthy donors and cancer patients. This clone was counted once. TCRdb keeps only in-frame clones here, not all; method: immunoSEQ multiplex PCR. The sample shows over 150,000 clones, about 94% of them seen only once. V dropped 6 bases and J dropped 2 bases, with 13 bases sitting between them. Per germline, CDR1 MNHNY and CDR2 SVGAGI (reference sequence). This CDR3 comprises 15 residues. Specimen: blood. This rearrangement joins TRBV6-6 to TRBJ2-2, with D perhaps matching TRBD1 (5 bases). The TCR originated in a man in his forties in good health. The chain's CDR3 is CASRPQDRNTGELFF. The CDR3 DNA sequence: TGTGCCAGCAGACCTCAAGACAGAAACACCGGGGAGCTGTTTTTT.